The clone carrying this T cell receptor beta chain was recorded a few times. Its antigen is as yet unknown. The sample originates from a study of T cell responses to AZD1222 COVID-19 vaccine. Findings of the study overall: Spike-wide vaccine-associated CD4 TCRs dominated at 160-218 and 743-854. After two AZD1222 doses, spike-specific TCR breadth and depth rose versus day 0.

This CDR3 is 16 amino acids long. Germline CDR1 and CDR2: LNHDA and SQIVND (reference sequence). The trim removed 4 bases at V and 7 bases at J, leaving 4 bases unmatched. Sequenced by immunoSEQ multiplex PCR; TCRdb stores in-frame clones only, minus some. The sample lists about 130,000 clones; approximately 90% were seen once. The chain recombines TRBV19 with TRBJ2-1; 16 bases map to TRBD2. The clonotype comes from an adult in good health. This specimen was peripheral blood, taken on day 0 of AZD1222 vaccination. In DNA form, the CDR3 reads TGTGCCAGTAGTACCGGGACTAGCGGGAGGGTTAATGAGCAGTTCTTC. Translation: CASSTGTSGRVNEQFF.